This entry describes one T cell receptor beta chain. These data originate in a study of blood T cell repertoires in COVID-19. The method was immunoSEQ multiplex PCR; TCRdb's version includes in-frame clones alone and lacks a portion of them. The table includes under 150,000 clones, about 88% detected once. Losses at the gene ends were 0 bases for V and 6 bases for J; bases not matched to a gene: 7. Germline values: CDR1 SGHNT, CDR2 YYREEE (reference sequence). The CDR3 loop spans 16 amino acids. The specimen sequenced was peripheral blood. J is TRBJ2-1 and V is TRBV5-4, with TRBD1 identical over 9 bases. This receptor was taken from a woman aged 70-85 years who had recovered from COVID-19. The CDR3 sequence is CASSLGDRAFGNEQFF. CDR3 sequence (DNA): TGTGCCAGCAGCTTGGGGGACAGGGCCTTTGGCAATGAGCAGTTCTTC.